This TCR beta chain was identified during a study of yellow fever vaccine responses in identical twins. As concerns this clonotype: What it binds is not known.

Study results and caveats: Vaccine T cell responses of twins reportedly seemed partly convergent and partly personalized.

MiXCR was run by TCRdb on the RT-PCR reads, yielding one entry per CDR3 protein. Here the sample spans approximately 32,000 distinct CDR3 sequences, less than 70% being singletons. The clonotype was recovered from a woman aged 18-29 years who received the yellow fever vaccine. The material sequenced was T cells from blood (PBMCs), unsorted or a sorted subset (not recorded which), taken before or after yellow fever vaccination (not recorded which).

The CDR3 DNA follows: TGTGCCAGCAGTGAGACTAGCGTGGGTTCGGCCAAAAACATTCAGTACTTC. Translated: CASSETSVGSAKNIQYF. The chain joins TRBV28 to TRBJ2-4, with 8 bases fitting TRBD2. CDR3 size: 17 residues. The V and J ends lost 5 bases and 1 base, in that order; junction bases with no gene match: 10. CDR1 is MDHEN and CDR2 is SYDVKM in the germline V gene.